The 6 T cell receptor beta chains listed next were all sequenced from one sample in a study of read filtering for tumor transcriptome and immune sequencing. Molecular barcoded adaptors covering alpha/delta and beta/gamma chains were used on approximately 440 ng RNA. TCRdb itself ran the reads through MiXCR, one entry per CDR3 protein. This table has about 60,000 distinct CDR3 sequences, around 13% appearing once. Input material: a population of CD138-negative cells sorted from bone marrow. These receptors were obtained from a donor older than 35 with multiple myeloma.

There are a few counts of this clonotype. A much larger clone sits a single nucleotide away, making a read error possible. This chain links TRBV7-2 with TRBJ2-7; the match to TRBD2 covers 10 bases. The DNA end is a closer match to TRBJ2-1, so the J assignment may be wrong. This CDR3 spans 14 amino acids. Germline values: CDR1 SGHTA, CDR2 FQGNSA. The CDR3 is CASSRAGGAYEQFF. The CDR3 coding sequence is TGTGCCAGCAGCCGAGCGGGAGGGGCCTACGAGCAGTTCTTC.

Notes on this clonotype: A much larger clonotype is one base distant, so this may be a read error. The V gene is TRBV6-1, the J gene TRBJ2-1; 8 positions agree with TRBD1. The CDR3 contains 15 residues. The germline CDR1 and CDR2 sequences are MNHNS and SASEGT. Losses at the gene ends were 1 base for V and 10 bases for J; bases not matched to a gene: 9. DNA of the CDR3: TGTGCCAGCAGTGAAGTCGGGACAGGTGCCCAGGAGCAGTTCTTC. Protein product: CASSEVGTGAQEQFF.

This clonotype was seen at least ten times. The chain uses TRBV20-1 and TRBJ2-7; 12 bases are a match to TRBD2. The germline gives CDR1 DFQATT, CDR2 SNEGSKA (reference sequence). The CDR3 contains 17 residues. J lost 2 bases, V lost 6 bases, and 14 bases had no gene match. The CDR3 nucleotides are TGCAGTGCCCCCCCCCTACTAGCGGGAGGAAAGGCCTACGAGCAGTACTTC. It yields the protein CSAPPLLAGGKAYEQYF.

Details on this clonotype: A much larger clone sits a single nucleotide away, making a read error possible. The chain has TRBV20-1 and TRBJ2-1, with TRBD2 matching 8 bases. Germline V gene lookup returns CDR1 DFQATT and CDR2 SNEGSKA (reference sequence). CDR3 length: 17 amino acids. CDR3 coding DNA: TGCTGTGCTAGAGACTTAGCGGGCGGGGGGTACTACAATGAGCAGTTCTTC. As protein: CCARDLAGGGYYNEQFF.

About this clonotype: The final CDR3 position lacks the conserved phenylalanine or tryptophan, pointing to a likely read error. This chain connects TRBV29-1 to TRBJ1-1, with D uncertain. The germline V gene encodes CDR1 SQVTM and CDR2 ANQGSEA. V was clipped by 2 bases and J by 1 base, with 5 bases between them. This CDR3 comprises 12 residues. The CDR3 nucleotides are TGCAGCGTTGAACGTCAGAACACTGAAGCTTTCTTA. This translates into CSVERQNTEAFL.

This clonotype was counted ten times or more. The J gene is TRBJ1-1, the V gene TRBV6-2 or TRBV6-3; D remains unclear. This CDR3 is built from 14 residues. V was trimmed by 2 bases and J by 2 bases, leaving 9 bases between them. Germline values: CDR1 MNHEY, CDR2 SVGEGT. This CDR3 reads CASSYNGFNTEAFF. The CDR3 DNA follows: TGTGCCAGCAGTTACAATGGATTTAACACTGAAGCTTTCTTT.